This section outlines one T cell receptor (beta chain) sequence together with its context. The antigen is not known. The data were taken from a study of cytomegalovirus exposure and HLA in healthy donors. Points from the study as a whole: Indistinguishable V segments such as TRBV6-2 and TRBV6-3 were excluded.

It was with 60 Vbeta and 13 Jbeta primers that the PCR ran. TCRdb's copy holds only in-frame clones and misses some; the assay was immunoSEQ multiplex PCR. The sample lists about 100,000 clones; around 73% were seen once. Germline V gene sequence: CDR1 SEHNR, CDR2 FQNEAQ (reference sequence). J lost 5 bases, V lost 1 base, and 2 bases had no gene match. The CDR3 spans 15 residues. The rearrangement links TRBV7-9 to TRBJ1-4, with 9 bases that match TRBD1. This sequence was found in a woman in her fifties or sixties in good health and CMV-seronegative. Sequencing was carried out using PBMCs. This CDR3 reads CASSLDTGGNEKLFF. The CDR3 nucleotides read TGTGCCAGCAGCTTAGATACAGGGGGCAATGAAAAACTGTTTTTT. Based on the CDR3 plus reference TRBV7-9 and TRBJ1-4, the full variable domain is DTGVSQNPRHKITKRGQNVTFRCDPISEHNRLYWYRQTLGQGPEFLTYFQNEAQLEKSRLLSDRFSAERPKGSFSTLEIQRTEQGDSAMYLCASSLDTGGNEKLFFGSGTQLSVL.